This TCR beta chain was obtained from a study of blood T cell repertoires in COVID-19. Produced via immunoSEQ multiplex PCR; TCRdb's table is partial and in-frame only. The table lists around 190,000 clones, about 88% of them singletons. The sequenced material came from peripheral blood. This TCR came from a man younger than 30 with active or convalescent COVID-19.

CDR3 protein: CASSRGAGISGANVLTF. The CDR3 DNA follows: TGTGCCAGCAGCCGCGGGGCCGGGATCTCTGGGGCCAACGTCCTGACTTTC. The J gene is TRBJ2-6, the V gene TRBV7-6, with D possibly matching TRBD2 (6 bases). From germline, CDR1 is SGHVS and CDR2 FNYEAQ. The CDR3 has 17 amino acids. V was clipped by 5 bases and J by 0 bases, with 14 bases between them.